This T cell receptor (beta chain) was captured by sequencing in a study of blood T cell repertoires in COVID-19. Study-wide context: The study drew acute and convalescent COVID-19 samples from the United States, Italy and Spain.

The CDR3 consists of 16 residues. With 4 bases clipped from V and 7 bases from J, the junction kept 13 bases outside the gene matches. From germline, CDR1 is MGHRA and CDR2 YSYEKL. Here immunoSEQ multiplex PCR was the method, and the copy in TCRdb shows in-frame clones only, minus some. The sample shows around 260,000 clones, 65% to 90% of them seen only once. The sequence was obtained from a human donor in a cohort sampled during active COVID-19. Sequenced input: peripheral blood. The J gene is TRBJ2-1, the V gene TRBV4-1; 7 bases line up with TRBD1. DNA of the CDR3: TGCGCCAGCAGCCTTGCCACCGGGACAGTTCAGAATGAGCAGTTCTTC. It encodes CASSLATGTVQNEQFF.